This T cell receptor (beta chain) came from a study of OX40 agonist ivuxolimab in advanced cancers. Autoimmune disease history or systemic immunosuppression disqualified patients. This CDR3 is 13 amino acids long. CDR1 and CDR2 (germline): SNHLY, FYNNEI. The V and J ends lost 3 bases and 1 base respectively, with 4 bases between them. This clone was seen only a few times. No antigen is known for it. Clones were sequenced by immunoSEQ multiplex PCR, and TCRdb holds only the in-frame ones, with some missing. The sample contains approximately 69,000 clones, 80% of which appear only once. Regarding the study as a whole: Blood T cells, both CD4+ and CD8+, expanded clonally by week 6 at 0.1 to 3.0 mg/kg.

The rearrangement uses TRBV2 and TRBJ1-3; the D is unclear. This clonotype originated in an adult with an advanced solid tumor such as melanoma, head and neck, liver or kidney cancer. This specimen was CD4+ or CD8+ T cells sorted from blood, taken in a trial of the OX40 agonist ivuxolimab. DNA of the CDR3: TGTGCCAGCAGTGACAAATCTGGAAACACCATATATTTT. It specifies CASSDKSGNTIYF.